These T cell receptor beta chains were read from a single sample in a study of OX40 agonist ivuxolimab in advanced cancers. Profiling relied on immunoSEQ multiplex PCR, and the TCRdb table lists in-frame clones only, not all of them. The sample has around 75,000 clones, approximately 78% seen once; the top ten hold 0.8% to 1.1%. The specimen comprised CD4+ or CD8+ T cells sorted from blood, sampled in a trial of the OX40 agonist ivuxolimab. Receptors were obtained from an adult with an advanced solid tumor such as melanoma, head and neck, liver or kidney cancer. CDR3s include the opening cysteine and the closing phenylalanine or tryptophan. D genes are given only for firm matches. Only part of the rows carry a size: once, few, many, or a class if the clone is expanded.

V gene	D gene	J gene	clone size	CDR3 DNA	CDR3 protein
TRBV5-4	TRBD1	TRBJ2-5	NA	TGTGCCAGCAGCTTGACCGGGACAGGCCAAGAGACCCAGTACTTC	CASSLTGTGQETQYF
TRBV6-5	NA	TRBJ1-1	once	TGTGCCAGCAGTCGCTTAGATCCTCGAGCTGAAGCTTTCTTT	CASSRLDPRAEAFF
TRBV28	TRBD2	TRBJ2-2	NA	TGTGCCAGCCGGACTAGCGGGGCGAACACCGGGGAGCTGTTTTTT	CASRTSGANTGELFF
TRBV15	TRBD1	TRBJ2-1	NA	TGTGCCACCAGCATTGACAGGGTCTCCTCCAATGAGCAGTTCTTC	CATSIDRVSSNEQFF
TRBV5-1	NA	TRBJ2-7	few	TGCGCCAGCAGCTTCAGGGGGGAGGACTACGAGCAGTACTTC	CASSFRGEDYEQYF
TRBV6-5	TRBD1	TRBJ1-2	NA	TGTGCCAGCAGCTCAAGGACAGGGGGTGGCTATGGCTACACCTTC	CASSSRTGGGYGYTF
TRBV5-4	NA	TRBJ1-4	NA	TGTGCCAGCAGCTTGCCAGGCTCTAATGAAAAACTGTTTTTT	CASSLPGSNEKLFF
TRBV7-8	TRBD1	TRBJ1-1	NA	TGTGCCAGCAGCGTCCGGGACAGGGTAGGGGACACTGAAGCTTTCTTT	CASSVRDRVGDTEAFF
TRBV5-1	NA	TRBJ1-1	NA	TGCGCCAGCAGCAGGCGTCAGGAGAACACTGAAGCTTTCTTT	CASSRRQENTEAFF
TRBV27	NA	TRBJ1-6	NA	TGTGCCAGCAGAAATCAGGGGCTCGGTTCACCCCTCCACTTT	CASRNQGLGSPLHF
TRBV5-1	TRBD1	TRBJ2-7	NA	TGCGCCAGCAGTCGAGACAGGGACGAGCAGTACTTC	CASSRDRDEQYF
TRBV27	TRBD1	TRBJ1-6	NA	TGTGCCAGCAGGATACAGGGGGATAATTCACCCCTCCACTTT	CASRIQGDNSPLHF
TRBV5-5	NA	TRBJ2-2	NA	TGTGCCAGCAGCTTGAAGGGGGAGGTGCTAAGTGTCGGGGAGCTGTTTTTT	CASSLKGEVLSVGELFF
TRBV27	NA	TRBJ1-4	NA	TGTGCCAGCAGTTTTTCCGGGATAGGGCGGGAAAAACTGTTTTTT	CASSFSGIGREKLFF
TRBV5-1	NA	TRBJ1-2	few	TGCGCCAGCAGCTTGGCCGGAGGGAGCGGCTACACCTTC	CASSLAGGSGYTF
TRBV10-1	NA	TRBJ2-1	once	TGCGCCAGCTCCCGGGAATACAATGAGCAGTTCTTC	CASSREYNEQFF
TRBV11-2	NA	TRBJ1-1	NA	TGTGCCAGCAGCTCAATCTATACTGAAGCTTTCTTT	CASSSIYTEAFF
TRBV6-5	NA	TRBJ2-7	large	TGTGCCAGCAGCCCCCGGACGTCCTCCTACGAGCAGTACTTC	CASSPRTSSYEQYF
TRBV15	NA	TRBJ1-4	NA	TGTGCCACCAGTCGAGAGGGGGGGGTCGGTGAAAAACTGTTTTTT	CATSREGGVGEKLFF
TRBV19	NA	TRBJ2-3	NA	TGTGCCAGCACTCGGGGTGCGGGTCTCACAGATACGCAGTATTTT	CASTRGAGLTDTQYF
TRBV30	NA	TRBJ2-7	few	TGTGCCTGGAGCGGATCCGCGGCTCGAAGCGAGCAGTACTTC	CAWSGSAARSEQYF
TRBV27	NA	TRBJ1-4	NA	TGTGCCAGCAGTTTGGCGACAGCAACTAATGAAAAACTGTTTTTT	CASSLATATNEKLFF
TRBV5-4	TRBD1	TRBJ2-4	NA	TGTGCCAGCAGCTCCGGGACAGGTTCGCTAGCCAAAAACATTCAGTACTTC	CASSSGTGSLAKNIQYF
TRBV28	TRBD1	TRBJ1-2	NA	TGTGCCAGCAACCCCACCGGGACAGCCAACTATGGCTACACCTTC	CASNPTGTANYGYTF
TRBV6-1	NA	TRBJ1-5	NA	TGTGCCAGCAGTGACCGGGGCGAGAATCAGCCCCAGCATTTT	CASSDRGENQPQHF
TRBV7-8	NA	TRBJ1-4	few	TGTGCCAGCAGCTCCGAGAATGAAAAACTGTTTTTT	CASSSENEKLFF